The TCR beta chain under discussion was sequenced for a study of T cell responses to AZD1222 COVID-19 vaccine. The V gene end was trimmed by 4 bases and the J gene end by 7 bases; junction bases not matched to a gene: 16. Germline CDR1 SGHNT, CDR2 YYREEE (reference sequence). The CDR3 loop spans 16 amino acids. Study observations and caveats: Clonal diversity may have been underestimated, and the donors were mostly white British, with more females than males.

Details on this clone: As yet, its antigen is unknown.

The repertoire was sequenced with immunoSEQ multiplex PCR; TCRdb's copy has only in-frame clones and lacks some. The table records tens of thousands of clones, 88% of them present only once. Sequenced material: peripheral blood, taken on day 0 of MenACWY control vaccination. The receptor comes from an adult in good health. J is TRBJ1-2 and V is TRBV5-4; 7 bases are shared with TRBD1. In nucleotides, the CDR3 is TGTGCCAGCAGCGCCGCAATACAGGGGATTTTTTCTGGCTACACCTTC. Translation gives CASSAAIQGIFSGYTF.